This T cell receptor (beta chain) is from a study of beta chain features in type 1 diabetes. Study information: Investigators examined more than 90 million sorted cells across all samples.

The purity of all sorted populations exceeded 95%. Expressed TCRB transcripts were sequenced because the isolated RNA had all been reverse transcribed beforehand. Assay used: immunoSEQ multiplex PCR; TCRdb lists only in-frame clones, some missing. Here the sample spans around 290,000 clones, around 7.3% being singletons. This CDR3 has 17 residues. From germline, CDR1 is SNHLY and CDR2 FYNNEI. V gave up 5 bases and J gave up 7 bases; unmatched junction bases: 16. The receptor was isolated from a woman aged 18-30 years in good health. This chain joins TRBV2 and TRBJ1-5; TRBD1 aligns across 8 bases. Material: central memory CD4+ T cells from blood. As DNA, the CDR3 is TGTGCCAGCAGTACCCGACAGGGGCCGACAATCGGACAGCCCCAGCATTTT. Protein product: CASSTRQGPTIGQPQHF.